This is a list of T cell receptor beta chains from one sample in a study of prognosis after radiotherapy for stage I lung cancer. TCRdb re-called the multiplex PCR reads through MiXCR, storing one row per CDR3 protein. The sample has fewer than 30,000 distinct CDR3 sequences; about 32% are singletons. This specimen consisted of PBMCs, obtained before or after stereotactic body radiation therapy (not recorded which). The receptors derive from a donor aged 50 or older with non-small cell lung cancer. Each CDR3 is given with its conserved first and last residue. D genes are given only for firm matches. Clone size is not always given. Where it is, it says once, few, many or a class for expanded clones.

d_call j_call clone_size v_call cdr3_aa cdr3_nt
. TRBJ2-2 many TRBV6-4 CASSRAENTGELFF TGTGCCAGCAGTCGGGCAGAAAACACCGGGGAGCTGTTTTTT
. TRBJ1-2 many TRBV11-2 CASSLSRGHGYTF TGTGCCAGCAGCTTAAGCAGGGGACATGGCTACACCTTC
TRBD2 TRBJ2-5 . TRBV5-6 CASSLGAGGPGETQYF TGTGCCAGCAGCTTAGGTGCGGGGGGGCCCGGAGAGACCCAGTACTTC
. TRBJ2-7 . TRBV11-2 CASRSDPPTTREQYF TGTGCCAGCAGATCGGACCCTCCAACTACGAGAGAGCAGTACTTC
. TRBJ2-7 many TRBV27 CASSLQDSKFYEQYF TGTGCCAGCAGTTTACAGGACAGTAAATTTTACGAGCAGTACTTC
TRBD1 TRBJ1-1 . TRBV4-3 CASSQRTGREAFF TGCGCCAGCAGCCAACGGACAGGGAGGGAAGCTTTCTTT
TRBD1 TRBJ2-1 many TRBV7-9 CASSSQTGASYNEQFF TGTGCCAGCAGCTCCCAGACAGGGGCGTCCTACAATGAGCAGTTCTTC
. TRBJ2-7 . TRBV28 CASSPYREFHEQYF TGTGCCAGCAGCCCCTACCGGGAGTTCCACGAGCAGTACTTC
. TRBJ2-6 . TRBV24-1 CATSVARTGANVLTF TGTGCCACCAGCGTAGCAAGAACTGGGGCCAACGTCCTGACTTTC
. TRBJ2-5 . TRBV7-9 CASSAPQGETQYF TGTGCCAGTAGCGCCCCGCAGGGAGAGACCCAGTACTTC
. TRBJ1-1 large TRBV28 CASSPIPSGSEAFF TGTGCCAGCAGTCCTATTCCTAGTGGGAGTGAAGCTTTCTTT
TRBD1 TRBJ1-1 many TRBV6-1 CASNLGQGFTEAFF TGTGCCAGCAACCTCGGACAGGGTTTCACTGAAGCTTTCTTT
. TRBJ2-1 many TRBV19 CASSRVRRQVNEQFF TGTGCCAGTAGTAGGGTTAGGCGGCAGGTTAATGAGCAGTTCTTC
. TRBJ2-1 many TRBV19 CASSGGAAPYNEQFF TGTGCCAGTAGTGGGGGGGCCGCTCCCTACAATGAGCAGTTCTTC
. TRBJ2-6 . TRBV27 CASSLYSGSGANVLTF TGTGCCAGCAGTTTATATTCAGGGTCTGGGGCCAACGTCCTGACTTTC
. TRBJ1-6 many TRBV14 CASSLQGGNSPLHF TGTGCCAGCAGCCTTCAAGGGGGGAATTCACCCCTCCACTTT
TRBD2 TRBJ2-3 many TRBV7-3 CASSLRTSGYTDTQYF TGTGCCAGCAGCCTCCGGACTAGCGGTTACACAGATACGCAGTATTTT
. TRBJ2-7 . TRBV28 CASSLLGQVYEQYF TGTGCCAGCAGTTTACTTGGGCAGGTCTACGAGCAGTACTTC
. TRBJ2-1 . TRBV3-1 CASSQEKSVGVSYNEQFF TGTGCCAGCAGCCAAGAGAAGTCGGTGGGCGTCTCCTACAATGAGCAGTTCTTC
TRBD1 TRBJ1-2 many TRBV18 CASSPPRTGDSGEYGYTF TGTGCCAGCTCACCACCTAGGACAGGGGATTCAGGAGAATATGGCTACACCTTC
. TRBJ1-2 many TRBV15 CATSRAAGNGYTF TGTGCCACCAGCAGAGCGGCAGGGAATGGCTACACCTTC
. TRBJ2-7 many TRBV5-1 CASSLLPGTYEQYF TGCGCCAGCAGCTTATTACCAGGGACCTACGAGCAGTACTTC
. TRBJ2-3 . TRBV19 CASSTPPRDTQYF TGTGCCAGTAGTACCCCTCCACGAGATACGCAGTATTTT
. TRBJ1-2 . TRBV7-2 CASSLYIYGYAF TGTGCCAGCAGCTTATACATCTATGGCTACGCCTTC
. TRBJ2-7 many TRBV7-9 CASSLVEPYEQYF TGTGCCAGCAGCTTAGTCGAACCCTACGAGCAGTACTTC
TRBD2 TRBJ2-2 once TRBV3-1 CASSRSRTSGVTGELFF TGTGCCAGCAGCCGAAGCCGGACTAGCGGAGTCACCGGGGAGCTGTTTTTT
. TRBJ1-6 many TRBV27 CASSSFFRDLRTGNSPLHF TGTGCCAGCAGCTCCTTTTTCCGGGACCTAAGGACCGGGAATTCACCCCTCCACTTT
. TRBJ2-7 many TRBV27 CASTSGGSNYEQYF TGTGCCAGCACCTCTGGAGGCAGCAACTACGAGCAGTACTTC
. TRBJ2-5 many TRBV5-1 CASSFTQPNQETQYF TGCGCCAGCAGCTTTACACAGCCCAACCAAGAGACCCAGTACTTC
. TRBJ1-2 many TRBV20-1 CSARDLASYNYGYTF TGCAGTGCTAGAGATCTGGCAAGTTATAACTATGGCTACACCTTC